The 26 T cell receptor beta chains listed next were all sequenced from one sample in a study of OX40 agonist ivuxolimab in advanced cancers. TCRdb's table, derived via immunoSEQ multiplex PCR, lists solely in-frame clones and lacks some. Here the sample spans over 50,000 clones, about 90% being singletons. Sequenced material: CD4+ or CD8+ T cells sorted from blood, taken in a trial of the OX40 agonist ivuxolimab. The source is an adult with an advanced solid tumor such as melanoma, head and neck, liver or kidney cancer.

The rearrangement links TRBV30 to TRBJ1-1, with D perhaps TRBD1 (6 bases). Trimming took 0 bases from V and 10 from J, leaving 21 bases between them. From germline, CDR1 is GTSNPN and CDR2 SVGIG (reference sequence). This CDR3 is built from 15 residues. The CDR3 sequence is CAWSVYGGSKGGAFF. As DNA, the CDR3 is TGTGCCTGGAGTGTATATGGAGGCTCCAAGGGGGGAGCTTTCTTT.

The CDR3 is CAGSLADKETQYF. CDR3 DNA: TGTGCCGGCTCATTGGCTGACAAAGAGACCCAGTACTTC. The chain is built from TRBV5-4 and TRBJ2-5; D ambiguous. Germline V gives CDR1 SGHNT, CDR2 YYREEE (reference sequence). The CDR3 has 13 residues. V gave up 10 bases and J gave up 3 bases, with 16 bases separating them.

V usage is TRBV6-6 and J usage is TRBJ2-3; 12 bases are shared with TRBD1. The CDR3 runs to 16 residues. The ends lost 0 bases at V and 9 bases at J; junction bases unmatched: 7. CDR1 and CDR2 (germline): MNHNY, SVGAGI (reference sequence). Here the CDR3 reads CASSYSGTGGGQTQYF. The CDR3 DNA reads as TGTGCCAGCAGTTACTCGGGGACAGGGGGCGGCCAAACGCAGTATTTT.

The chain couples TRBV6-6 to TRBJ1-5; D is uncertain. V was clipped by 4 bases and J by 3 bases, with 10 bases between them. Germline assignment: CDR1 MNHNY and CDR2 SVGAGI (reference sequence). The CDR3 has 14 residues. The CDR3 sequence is CASSSSRHNQPQHF. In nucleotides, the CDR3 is TGTGCCAGCAGTTCCTCAAGGCACAATCAGCCCCAGCATTTT.

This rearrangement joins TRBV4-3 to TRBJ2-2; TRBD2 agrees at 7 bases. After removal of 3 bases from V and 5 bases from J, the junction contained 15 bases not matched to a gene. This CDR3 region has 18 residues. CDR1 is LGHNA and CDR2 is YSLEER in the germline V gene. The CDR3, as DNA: TGCGCCAGCAGCCAGGGAGGGTTTAGTGGGATAACTACCGGGGAGCTGTTTTTT. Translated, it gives CASSQGGFSGITTGELFF.

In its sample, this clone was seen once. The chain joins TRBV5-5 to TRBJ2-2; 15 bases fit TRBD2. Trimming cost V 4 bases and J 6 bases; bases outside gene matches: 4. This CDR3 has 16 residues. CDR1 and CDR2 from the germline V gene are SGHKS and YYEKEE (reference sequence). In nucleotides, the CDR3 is TGTGCCAGCAGCCTGAGGACTAGCGGGAGGGCCGGGGAGCTGTTTTTT. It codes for CASSLRTSGRAGELFF.

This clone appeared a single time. CDR3 sequence (DNA): TGTGCCAGCAGTTACTCACCCTCCTACGAGCAGTACGTC. Protein sequence: CASSYSPSYEQYV. The chain uses TRBV6-5 and TRBJ2-7, with D unclear. V lost 0 bases and J lost 0, with 3 bases in between. The CDR3 loop spans 13 amino acids. Looked up from germline, CDR1 is MNHEY and CDR2 is SVGAGI.

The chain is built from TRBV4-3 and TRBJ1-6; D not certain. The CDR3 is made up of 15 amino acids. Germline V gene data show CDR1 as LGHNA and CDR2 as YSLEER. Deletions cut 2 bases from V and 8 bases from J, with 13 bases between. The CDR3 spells CASSQTELGDSPLHF. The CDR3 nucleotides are TGCGCCAGCAGCCAAACAGAGTTAGGAGATTCACCCCTCCACTTT.

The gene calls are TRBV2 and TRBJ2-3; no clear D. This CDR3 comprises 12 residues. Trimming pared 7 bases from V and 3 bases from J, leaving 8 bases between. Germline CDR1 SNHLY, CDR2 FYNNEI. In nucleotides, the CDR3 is TGTGCCAGCACATTTCAAACAGATACGCAGTATTTT. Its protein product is CASTFQTDTQYF.

CDR3 bases: TGTGCCAGCGTTTCGGGGGTTTACGAGCAGTACTTC. Protein product: CASVSGVYEQYF. The V call is TRBV28, the J call TRBJ2-7, with D maybe TRBD2 (6 bases). This CDR3 comprises 12 residues. The germline V gene encodes CDR1 MDHEN and CDR2 SYDVKM. Between the trimmed V and J ends, which lost 8 bases and 4 bases, there was a span of 12 bases.

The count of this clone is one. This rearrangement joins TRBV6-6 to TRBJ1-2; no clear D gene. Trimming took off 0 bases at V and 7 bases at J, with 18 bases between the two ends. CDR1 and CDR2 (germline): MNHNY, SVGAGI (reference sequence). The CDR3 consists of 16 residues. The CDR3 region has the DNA TGTGCCAGCAGTTACTCTGGCAGCGCCCGTTTCGGTGGCTACACCTTC. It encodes CASSYSGSARFGGYTF.

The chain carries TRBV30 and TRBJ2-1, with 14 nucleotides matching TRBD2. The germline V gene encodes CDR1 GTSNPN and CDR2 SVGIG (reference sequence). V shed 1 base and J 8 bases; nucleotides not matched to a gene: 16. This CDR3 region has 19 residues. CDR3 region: CAWSDNLTTSGREVDEQFF. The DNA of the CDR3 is TGTGCCTGGAGTGACAACCTAACGACTAGCGGGAGGGAAGTAGATGAGCAGTTCTTC. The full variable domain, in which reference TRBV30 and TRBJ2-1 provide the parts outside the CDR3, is SQTIHQWPATLVQPVGSPLSLECTVEGTSNPNLYWYRQAAGRGLQLLFYSVGIGQISSEVPQNLSASRPQDRQFILSSKKLLLSDSGFYLCAWSDNLTTSGREVDEQFFGPGTRLTVL.

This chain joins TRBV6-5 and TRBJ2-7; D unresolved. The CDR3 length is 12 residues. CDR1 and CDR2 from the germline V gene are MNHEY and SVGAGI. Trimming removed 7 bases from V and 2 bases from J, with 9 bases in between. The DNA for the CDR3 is TGTGCCAGCAACGTGGGGACCTACGAGCAGTACTTC. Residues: CASNVGTYEQYF.

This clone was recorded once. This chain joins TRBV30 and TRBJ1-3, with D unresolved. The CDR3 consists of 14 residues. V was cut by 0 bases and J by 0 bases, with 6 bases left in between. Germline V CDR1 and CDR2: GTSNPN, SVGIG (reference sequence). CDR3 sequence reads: CAWSVEASGNTIYF. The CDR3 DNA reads TGTGCCTGGAGTGTTGAGGCCTCTGGAAACACCATATATTTT.

CDR3 nucleotides: TGTGCCAGCACGGCAGGGGCGAACACTGAAGCTTTCTTT. Its protein product is CASTAGANTEAFF. This chain joins TRBV2 and TRBJ1-1; D possibly corresponds to TRBD1 (6 bases). In germline, CDR1 is SNHLY, CDR2 FYNNEI. The CDR3 runs to 13 residues. The V and J ends lost 7 bases and 1 base respectively, with 10 bases between them.

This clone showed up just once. In DNA form, the CDR3 reads TGTGCCAGTAGTAACCGGGACACCCACTCACCCTACGAGCAGTACTTC. It yields the protein CASSNRDTHSPYEQYF. The chain recombines TRBV19 with TRBJ2-7; possibly TRBD1 for D (6 bases). Trimming left V 4 bases short and J 2 bases short, with 18 bases between. Germline-derived CDR1 and CDR2 are LNHDA and SQIVND (reference sequence). CDR3 length: 16 residues.

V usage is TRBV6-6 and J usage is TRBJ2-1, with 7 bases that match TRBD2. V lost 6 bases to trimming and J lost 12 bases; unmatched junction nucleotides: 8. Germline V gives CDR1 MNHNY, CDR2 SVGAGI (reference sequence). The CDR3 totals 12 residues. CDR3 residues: CASSHPSSGQFF. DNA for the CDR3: TGTGCCAGCAGCCACCCTTCTAGCGGGCAGTTCTTC.

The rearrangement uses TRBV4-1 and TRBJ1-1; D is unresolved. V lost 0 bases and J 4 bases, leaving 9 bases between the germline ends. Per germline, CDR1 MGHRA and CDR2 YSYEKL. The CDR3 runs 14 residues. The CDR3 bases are TGCGCCAGCAGCCAAGATACGCAGCTCACTGAAGCTTTCTTT. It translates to CASSQDTQLTEAFF.

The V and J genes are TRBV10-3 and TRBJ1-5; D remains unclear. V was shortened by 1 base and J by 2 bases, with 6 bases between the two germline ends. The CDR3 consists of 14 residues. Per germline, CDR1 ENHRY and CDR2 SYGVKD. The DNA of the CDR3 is TGTGCCATCAGTGAGTATAGGGGCAATCAGCCCCAGCATTTT. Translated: CAISEYRGNQPQHF.

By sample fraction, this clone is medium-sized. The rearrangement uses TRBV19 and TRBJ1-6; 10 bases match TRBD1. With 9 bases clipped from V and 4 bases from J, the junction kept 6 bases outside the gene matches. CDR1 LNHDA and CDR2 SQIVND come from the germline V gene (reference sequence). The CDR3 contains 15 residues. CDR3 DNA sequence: TGTGCCAGCCGGGACAGGGGTACTTATAATTCACCCCTCCACTTT. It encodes CASRDRGTYNSPLHF.

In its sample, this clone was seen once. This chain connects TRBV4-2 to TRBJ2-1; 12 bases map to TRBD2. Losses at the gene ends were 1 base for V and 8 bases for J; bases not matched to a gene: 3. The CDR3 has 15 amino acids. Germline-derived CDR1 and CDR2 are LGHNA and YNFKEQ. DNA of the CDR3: TGTGCCAGCAGCCAAGGGACTAGCGGGGCCGATGAGCAGTTCTTC. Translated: CASSQGTSGADEQFF.

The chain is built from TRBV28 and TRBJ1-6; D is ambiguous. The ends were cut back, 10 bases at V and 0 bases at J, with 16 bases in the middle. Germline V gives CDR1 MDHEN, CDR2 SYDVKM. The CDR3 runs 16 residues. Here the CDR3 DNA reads TGTGCCACCCGGACGGCCTTCAGCTCCTATAATTCACCCCTCCACTTT. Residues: CATRTAFSSYNSPLHF. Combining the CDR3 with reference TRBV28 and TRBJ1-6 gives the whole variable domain DVKVTQSSRYLVKRTGEKVFLECVQDMDHENMFWYRQDPGLGLRLIYFSYDVKMKEKGDIPEGYSVSREKKERFSLILESASTNQTSMYLCATRTAFSSYNSPLHFGNGTRLTVT.

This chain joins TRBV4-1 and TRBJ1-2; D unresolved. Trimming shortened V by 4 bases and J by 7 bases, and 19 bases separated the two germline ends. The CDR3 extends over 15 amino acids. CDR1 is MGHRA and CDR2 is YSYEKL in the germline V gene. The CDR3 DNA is TGCGCCAGCAGCCCTGTGAGCCCAGGACTTCGTGGCTACACCTTC. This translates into CASSPVSPGLRGYTF.

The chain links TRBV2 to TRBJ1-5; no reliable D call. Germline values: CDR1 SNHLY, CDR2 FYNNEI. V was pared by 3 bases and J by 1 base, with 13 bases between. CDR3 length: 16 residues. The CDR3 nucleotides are TGTGCCAGCAGTGATCGGGGAAGCGGGAGCAATCAGCCCCAGCATTTT. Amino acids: CASSDRGSGSNQPQHF.

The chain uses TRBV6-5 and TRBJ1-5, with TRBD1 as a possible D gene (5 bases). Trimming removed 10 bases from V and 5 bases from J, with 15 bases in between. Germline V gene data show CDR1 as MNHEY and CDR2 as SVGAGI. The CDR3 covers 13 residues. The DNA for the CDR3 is TGTGCCACCGGGGGGGACTCCTATCAGCCCCAGCATTTT. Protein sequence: CATGGDSYQPQHF.

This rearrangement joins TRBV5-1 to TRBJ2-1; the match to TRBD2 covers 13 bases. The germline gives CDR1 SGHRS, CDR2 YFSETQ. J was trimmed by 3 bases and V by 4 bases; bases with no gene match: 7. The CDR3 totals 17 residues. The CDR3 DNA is TGCGCCAGCAGCCCCGGACTAGCGGGAGCCCACTACAATGAGCAGTTCTTC. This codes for CASSPGLAGAHYNEQFF.